This entry describes one T cell receptor (beta chain). The antigen is undetermined. Trimming left V 4 bases short and J 6 bases short, with 9 bases between. The CDR3 runs to 12 residues. These data belong to a study of naive and memory T cell subsets. Findings and caveats of the study: Gini index rose across naive, CM, EM and EMRA in CD4 and CD8. Possibly reflecting memory cells re-expressing CD45RA, a few larger clonotypes occurred in naive repertoires, especially CD8.

Two oligonucleotides, mixed equimolar, formed the beta constant-region primer covering TRBC1 and TRBC2. Ligated cDNA was amplified by four rounds of PCR with nested alpha and beta constant-region primers and SP2. Each CDR3 protein gets one entry after TCRdb re-called the UMI-ligation and nested PCR reads with MiXCR. The table has 90,000 to 120,000 distinct CDR3 sequences, 14% seen once. Sequenced sample: naive CD8+ T cells from blood. This receptor was obtained from a human donor in good health. V gene TRBV12-3 or TRBV12-4 combines with J gene TRBJ1-1; no clear D. CDR3 protein: CASSSSNPEAFF. The CDR3, as DNA: TGTGCCAGCAGTTCGTCCAACCCTGAAGCTTTCTTT.